This is a list of T cell receptor beta chains from one sample in a study of blood T cells in healthy people across ages. TCRdb itself ran the 5' RACE reads through MiXCR, one entry per CDR3 protein. This table holds some 1,800,000 distinct CDR3 sequences, around 42% found once. The sequenced sample consisted of blood. The source is a human donor in good health. Both conserved end residues are part of each CDR3. The D gene is left open where the match is weak. Rows may omit the clone size; those that give it use once, few, many or a size class.

j_call d_call clone_size v_call cdr3_aa cdr3_nt
TRBJ2-7 NA few TRBV6-5 CASSSPTEQYF TGTGCCAGCAGTTCCCCGACTGAGCAGTACTTC
TRBJ1-2 TRBD1 NA TRBV27 CASSFGQGASNYGYTF TGTGCCAGCAGTTTTGGCCAGGGGGCGAGTAACTATGGCTACACCTTC
TRBJ2-5 TRBD2 NA TRBV7-2 CASSFPASGGGWETQYF TGTGCCAGCAGCTTCCCTGCTAGCGGGGGGGGCTGGGAGACCCAGTACTTC
TRBJ2-1 TRBD1 few TRBV7-3 CASSLTGGTGGHEQFF TGTGCCAGCAGCTTAACCGGGGGGACAGGGGGCCATGAGCAGTTCTTC
TRBJ2-7 NA many TRBV12-3/TRBV12-4 CASSLARAYEQYF TGTGCCAGCAGCTTAGCCAGAGCCTACGAGCAGTACTTC
TRBJ2-5 NA NA TRBV10-3 CAISHGQPLQETQYF TGTGCCATCAGCCACGGACAGCCTCTCCAAGAGACCCAGTACTTC
TRBJ1-2 TRBD1 many TRBV5-6 CASSLAGGHGYTF TGTGCCAGCAGCTTGGCAGGGGGCCATGGCTACACCTTC
TRBJ1-4 NA few TRBV30 CAWRGRFPTNEKLFF TGTGCCTGGAGAGGGAGATTTCCAACTAATGAAAAACTGTTTTTT
TRBJ2-5 NA NA TRBV6-2/TRBV6-3 CATTRGQETQYF TGTGCCACCACGCGAGGGCAAGAGACCCAGTACTTC
TRBJ2-7 NA few TRBV7-2 CASSPGPPQGAYEQYF TGTGCCAGCAGCCCCGGACCGCCACAAGGAGCCTACGAGCAGTACTTC
TRBJ1-2 NA few TRBV7-2 CASSSTGGWLGYTF TGTGCCAGCAGCTCGACCGGGGGGTGGCTTGGCTACACCTTC
TRBJ2-7 NA few TRBV9 CASSVGTLGSYEQYF TGTGCCAGCAGCGTAGGGACGCTGGGCTCCTACGAGCAGTACTTC
TRBJ2-1 TRBD1 NA TRBV7-8 CASTVLRPGTGGSETQFF TGTGCCAGCACCGTTCTTCGGCCCGGGACAGGGGGTTCAGAGACCCAGTTCTTC
TRBJ2-3 NA few TRBV4-1 CASSQVQESDTQYF TGCGCCAGCAGCCAAGTGCAGGAGTCAGATACGCAGTATTTT
TRBJ2-5 NA few TRBV20-1 CSASPWGLQETQYF TGCAGTGCTAGCCCTTGGGGCCTACAAGAGACCCAGTACTTC
TRBJ2-1 NA NA TRBV29-1 CSTHGVGSHNEQFF TGCAGTACACATGGGGTCGGGAGCCACAATGAGCAGTTCTTC
TRBJ2-1 TRBD1 few TRBV24-1 CATSMGRGFYNEQFF TGTGCCACATCGATGGGCAGGGGGTTCTACAATGAGCAGTTCTTC
TRBJ2-7 NA NA TRBV5-1 CASAGQTSYEQYF TGCGCCAGCGCGGGACAGACGTCCTACGAGCAGTACTTC
TRBJ1-1 NA NA TRBV20-1 CSARAAGYGTEAFF TGCAGTGCTAGAGCGGCGGGGTACGGCACTGAAGCTTTCTTT
TRBJ2-7 NA NA TRBV11-2 CASSPPPLSGNEQYF TGTGCCAGCAGCCCGCCCCCCCTCTCCGGCAATGAGCAGTACTTC
TRBJ2-3 TRBD1 few TRBV28 CASRQGGLSSTDTQYF TGTGCCAGCAGACAAGGGGGCCTATCTAGCACAGATACGCAGTATTTT
TRBJ2-3 NA few TRBV5-1 CASSLEARRGTDTQYF TGCGCCAGCAGCTTGGAAGCCAGGAGGGGCACAGATACGCAGTATTTT
TRBJ2-5 TRBD2 few TRBV4-3 CASSQDLALAGFLETQYF TGCGCCAGCAGCCAAGATTTGGCCCTAGCGGGGTTCTTAGAGACCCAGTACTTC
TRBJ2-4 NA NA TRBV21-1 CVSSKVGSRGNIQYF TGTGTCAGCAGCAAAGTAGGGTCAAGGGGTAACATTCAGTACTTC
TRBJ2-5 NA few TRBV20-1 CSADHGLSLTQYF TGCAGTGCTGACCACGGCTTGAGTTTGACCCAGTACTTC
TRBJ2-3 NA once TRBV5-1 CASSPTGGATNIQYF TGCGCCAGCAGCCCGACGGGGGGCGCGACGAACATTCAGTATTTT
TRBJ2-7 NA NA TRBV4-1 CASSHQGSSHEQYF TGCGCCAGCAGCCATCAGGGGAGCTCCCACGAGCAGTACTTC
TRBJ1-2 TRBD1 NA TRBV7-2 CASSPGRGRYGYTF TGTGCCAGCAGCCCGGGTAGGGGGCGGTATGGCTACACCTTC
TRBJ2-1 TRBD1 NA TRBV5-1 CASSAGTGLYEQFF TGCGCCAGCAGCGCCGGGACAGGGCTCTATGAGCAGTTCTTC
TRBJ2-1 TRBD1 NA TRBV20-1 CSARPRDRFYNEQFF TGCAGTGCTAGACCCCGGGACAGATTTTACAATGAGCAGTTCTTC
TRBJ2-1 NA NA TRBV27 CASSLSRAYNEQFF TGTGCCAGCAGTTTATCGAGGGCCTACAATGAGCAGTTCTTC